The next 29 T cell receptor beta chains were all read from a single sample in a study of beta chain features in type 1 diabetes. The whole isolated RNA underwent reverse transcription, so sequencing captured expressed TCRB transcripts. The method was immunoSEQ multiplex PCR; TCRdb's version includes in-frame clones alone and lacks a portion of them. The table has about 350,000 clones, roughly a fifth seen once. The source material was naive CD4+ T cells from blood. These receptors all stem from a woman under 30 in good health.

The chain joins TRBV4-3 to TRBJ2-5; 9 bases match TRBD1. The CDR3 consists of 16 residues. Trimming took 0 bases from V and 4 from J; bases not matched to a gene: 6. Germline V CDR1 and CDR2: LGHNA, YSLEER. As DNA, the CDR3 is TGCGCCAGCAGCCAAGATCCAGGGACAGGGAGAGAGACCCAGTACTTC. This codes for CASSQDPGTGRETQYF.

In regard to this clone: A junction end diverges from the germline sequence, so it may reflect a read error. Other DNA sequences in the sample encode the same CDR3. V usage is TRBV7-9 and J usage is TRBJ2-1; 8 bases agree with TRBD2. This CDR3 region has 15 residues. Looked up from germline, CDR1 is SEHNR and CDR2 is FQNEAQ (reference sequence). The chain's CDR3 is CASSLPGLVNNEQFF. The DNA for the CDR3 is TGCGCCAGCAGCTTACCGGGACTAGTCAACAATGAGCAGTTCTTC.

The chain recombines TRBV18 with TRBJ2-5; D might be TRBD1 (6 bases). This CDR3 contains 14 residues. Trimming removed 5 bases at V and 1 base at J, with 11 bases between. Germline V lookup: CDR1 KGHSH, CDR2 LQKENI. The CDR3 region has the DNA TGTGCCAGCTCATTCCGGGACATCCAAGAGACCCAGTACTTC. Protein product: CASSFRDIQETQYF.

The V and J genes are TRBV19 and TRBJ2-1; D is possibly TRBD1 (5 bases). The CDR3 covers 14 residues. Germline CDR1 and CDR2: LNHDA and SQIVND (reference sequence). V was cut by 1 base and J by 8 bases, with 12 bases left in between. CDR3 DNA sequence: TGTGCCAGTAGTATAGTAAGACAGCGAGATGAGCAGTTCTTC. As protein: CASSIVRQRDEQFF.

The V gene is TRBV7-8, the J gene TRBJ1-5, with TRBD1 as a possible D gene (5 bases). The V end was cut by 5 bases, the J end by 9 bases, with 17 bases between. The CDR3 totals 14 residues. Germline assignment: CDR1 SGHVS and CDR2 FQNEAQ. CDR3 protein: CASSPRVRGLPQHF. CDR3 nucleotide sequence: TGTGCCAGCAGCCCCCGCGTCCGGGGGTTGCCCCAGCATTTT. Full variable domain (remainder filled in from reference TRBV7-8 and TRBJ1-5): GAGVSQSPRYKVAKRGQDVALRCDPISGHVSLFWYQQALGQGPEFLTYFQNEAQLDKSGLPSDRFFAERPEGSVSTLKIQRTQQEDSAVYLCASSPRVRGLPQHFGDGTRLSIL.

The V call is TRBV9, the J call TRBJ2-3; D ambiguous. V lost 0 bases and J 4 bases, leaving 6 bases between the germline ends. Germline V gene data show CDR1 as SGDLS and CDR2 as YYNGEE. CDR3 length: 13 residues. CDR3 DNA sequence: TGTGCCAGCAGCGTAGCTAGTCCAGATACGCAGTATTTT. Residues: CASSVASPDTQYF.

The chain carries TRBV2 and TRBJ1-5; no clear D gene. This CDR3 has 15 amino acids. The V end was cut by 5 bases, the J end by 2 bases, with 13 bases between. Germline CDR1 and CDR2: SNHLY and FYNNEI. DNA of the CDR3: TGTGCCAGCAGTCATCGCCGAGGAGGCAATCAGCCCCAGCATTTT. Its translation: CASSHRRGGNQPQHF.

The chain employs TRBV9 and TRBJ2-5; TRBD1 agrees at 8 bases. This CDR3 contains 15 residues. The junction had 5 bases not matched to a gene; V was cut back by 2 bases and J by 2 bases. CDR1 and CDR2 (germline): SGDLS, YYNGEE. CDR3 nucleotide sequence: TGTGCCAGCAGCGTTTCAGACAGGGGTCAAGAGACCCAGTACTTC. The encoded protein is CASSVSDRGQETQYF.

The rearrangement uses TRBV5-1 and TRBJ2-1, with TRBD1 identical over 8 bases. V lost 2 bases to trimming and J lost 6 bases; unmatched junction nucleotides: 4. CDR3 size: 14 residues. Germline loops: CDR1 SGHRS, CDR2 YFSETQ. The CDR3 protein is CASSFGQGFNEQFF. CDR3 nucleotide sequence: TGCGCCAGCAGCTTCGGACAGGGATTCAATGAGCAGTTCTTC.

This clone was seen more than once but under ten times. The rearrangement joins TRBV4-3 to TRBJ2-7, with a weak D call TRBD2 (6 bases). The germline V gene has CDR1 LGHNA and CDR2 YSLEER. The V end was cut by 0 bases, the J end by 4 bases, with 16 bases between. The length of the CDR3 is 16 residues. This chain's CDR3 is CASSQELGRRGYEQYF. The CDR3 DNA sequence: TGCGCCAGCAGCCAAGAATTGGGCAGGCGGGGTTACGAGCAGTACTTC.

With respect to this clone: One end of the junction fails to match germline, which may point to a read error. The CDR3 DNA reads TGTGCCAGCAGCTTAGTTTCGGGTTTTAAGTCCTCCGAGCAGTACTTC. Residues: CASSLVSGFKSSEQYF. The V call is TRBV7-2, the J call TRBJ2-7; no firm D call. Germline values: CDR1 SGHTA, CDR2 FQGNSA. CDR3 length: 16 residues.

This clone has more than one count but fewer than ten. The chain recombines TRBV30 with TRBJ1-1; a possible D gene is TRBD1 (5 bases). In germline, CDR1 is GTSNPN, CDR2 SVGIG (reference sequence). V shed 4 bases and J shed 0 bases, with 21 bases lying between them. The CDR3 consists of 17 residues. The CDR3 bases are TGTGCCTGGATCCAACGGGGGTCGGGGATACTGAACACTGAAGCTTTCTTT. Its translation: CAWIQRGSGILNTEAFF.

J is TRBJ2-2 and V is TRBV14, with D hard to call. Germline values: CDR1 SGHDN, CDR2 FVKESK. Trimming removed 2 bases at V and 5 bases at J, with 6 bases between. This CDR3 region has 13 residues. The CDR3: CASSQQWTGELFF. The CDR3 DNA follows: TGTGCCAGCAGCCAACAGTGGACCGGGGAGCTGTTTTTT. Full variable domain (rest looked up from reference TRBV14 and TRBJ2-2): EAGVTQFPSHSVIEKGQTVTLRCDPISGHDNLYWYRRVMGKEIKFLLHFVKESKQDESGMPNNRFLAERTGGTYSTLKVQPAELEDSGVYFCASSQQWTGELFFGEGSRLTVL.

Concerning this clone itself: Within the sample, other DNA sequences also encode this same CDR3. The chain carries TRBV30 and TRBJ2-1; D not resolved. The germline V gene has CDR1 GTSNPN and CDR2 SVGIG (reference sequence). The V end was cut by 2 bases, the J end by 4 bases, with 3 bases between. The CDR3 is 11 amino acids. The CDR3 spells CAWSLYNEQFF. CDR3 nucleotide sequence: TGTGCCTGGAGTCTTTACAATGAGCAGTTCTTC.

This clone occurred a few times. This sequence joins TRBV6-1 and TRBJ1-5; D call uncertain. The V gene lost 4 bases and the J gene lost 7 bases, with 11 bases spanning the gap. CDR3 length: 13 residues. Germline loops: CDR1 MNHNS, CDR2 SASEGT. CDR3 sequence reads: CASSVHQLQPQHF. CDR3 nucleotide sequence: TGTGCCAGCAGTGTACACCAGTTACAGCCCCAGCATTTT.

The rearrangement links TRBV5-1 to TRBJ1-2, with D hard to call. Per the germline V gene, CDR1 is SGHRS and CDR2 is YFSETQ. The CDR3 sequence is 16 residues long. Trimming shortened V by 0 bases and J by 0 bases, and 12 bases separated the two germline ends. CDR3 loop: CASSLVANGANYGYTF. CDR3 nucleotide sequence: TGCGCCAGCAGCTTGGTGGCAAACGGGGCTAACTATGGCTACACCTTC.

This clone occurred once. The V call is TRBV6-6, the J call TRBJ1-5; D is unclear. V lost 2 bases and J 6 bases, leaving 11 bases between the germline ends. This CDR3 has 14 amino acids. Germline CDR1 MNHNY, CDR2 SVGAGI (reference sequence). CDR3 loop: CASSYEVRPQPQHF. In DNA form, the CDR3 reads TGTGCCAGCAGTTACGAGGTACGGCCTCAGCCCCAGCATTTT.

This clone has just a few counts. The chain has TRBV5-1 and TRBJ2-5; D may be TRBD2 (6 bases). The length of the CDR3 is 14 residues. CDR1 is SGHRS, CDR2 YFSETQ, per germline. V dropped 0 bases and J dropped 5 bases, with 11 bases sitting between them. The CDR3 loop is CASSLEGLGETQYF. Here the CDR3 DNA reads TGCGCCAGCAGCTTGGAGGGACTGGGGGAGACCCAGTACTTC.

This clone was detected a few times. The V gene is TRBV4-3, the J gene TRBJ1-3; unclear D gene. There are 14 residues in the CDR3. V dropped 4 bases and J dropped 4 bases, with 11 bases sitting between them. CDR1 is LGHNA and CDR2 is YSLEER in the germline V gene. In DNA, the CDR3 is TGCGCCAGCAGCCCCGGACTAGGGGGAAACACCATATATTTT. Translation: CASSPGLGGNTIYF.

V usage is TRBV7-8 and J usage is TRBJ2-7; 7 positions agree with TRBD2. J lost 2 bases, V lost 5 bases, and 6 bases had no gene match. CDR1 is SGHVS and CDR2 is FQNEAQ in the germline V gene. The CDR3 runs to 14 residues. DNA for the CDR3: TGTGCCAGCAGCAAACCGGGACTACCCTACGAGCAGTACTTC. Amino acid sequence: CASSKPGLPYEQYF.

The CDR3 reads CASSRDRDPFGGYTF. The CDR3, as DNA: TGCGCCAGCAGCCGGGACAGGGATCCCTTTGGGGGCTACACCTTC. The rearrangement links TRBV4-1 to TRBJ1-2, with TRBD1 matching over 9 bases. V gave up 4 bases and J gave up 8 bases; unmatched junction bases: 11. From germline, CDR1 is MGHRA and CDR2 YSYEKL. This CDR3 is built from 15 residues.

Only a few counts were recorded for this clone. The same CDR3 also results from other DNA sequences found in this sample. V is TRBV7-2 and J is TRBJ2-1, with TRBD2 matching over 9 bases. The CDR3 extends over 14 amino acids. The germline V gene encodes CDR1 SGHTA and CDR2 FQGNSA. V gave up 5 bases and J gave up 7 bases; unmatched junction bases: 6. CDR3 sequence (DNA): TGTGCCAGCAGCCCGGGGCGGGGGGGGAATGAGCAGTTCTTC. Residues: CASSPGRGGNEQFF.

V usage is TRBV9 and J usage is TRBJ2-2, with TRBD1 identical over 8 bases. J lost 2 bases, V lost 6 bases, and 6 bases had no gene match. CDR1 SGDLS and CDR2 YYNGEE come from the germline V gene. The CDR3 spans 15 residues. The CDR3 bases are TGTGCCAGCAACCCCGGGACAGGTAACACCGGGGAGCTGTTTTTT. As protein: CASNPGTGNTGELFF.

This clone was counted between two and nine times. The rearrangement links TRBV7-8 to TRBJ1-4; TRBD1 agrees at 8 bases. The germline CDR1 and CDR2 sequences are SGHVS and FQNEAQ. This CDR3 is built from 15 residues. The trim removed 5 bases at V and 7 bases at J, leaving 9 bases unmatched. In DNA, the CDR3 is TGTGCCAGCAGCCCGCGGAGGACAGGGAGTGAAAAACTGTTTTTT. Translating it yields CASSPRRTGSEKLFF.

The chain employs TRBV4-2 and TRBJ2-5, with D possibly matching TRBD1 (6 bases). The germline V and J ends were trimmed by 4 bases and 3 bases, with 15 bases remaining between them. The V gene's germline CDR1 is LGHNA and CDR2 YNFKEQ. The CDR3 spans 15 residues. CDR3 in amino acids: CASSRVGTKKETQYF. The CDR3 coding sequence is TGTGCCAGCAGCCGAGTTGGGACAAAGAAAGAGACCCAGTACTTC.

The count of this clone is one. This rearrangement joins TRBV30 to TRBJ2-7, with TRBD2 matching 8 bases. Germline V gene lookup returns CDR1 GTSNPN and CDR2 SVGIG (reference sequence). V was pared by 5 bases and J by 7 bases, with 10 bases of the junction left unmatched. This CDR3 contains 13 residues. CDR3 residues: CAWRRAGGEEQYF. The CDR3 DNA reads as TGTGCCTGGCGAAGGGCGGGAGGTGAAGAGCAGTACTTC.

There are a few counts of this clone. For the CDR3, the DNA is TGTGCCAGCAGTTTCGAGAGCAATCAGCCCCAGCATTTT. Amino acids: CASSFESNQPQHF. The gene calls are TRBV14 and TRBJ1-5, with no clear D. The ends were cut back, 6 bases at V and 1 base at J, with 7 bases in the middle. CDR1 and CDR2 from the germline V gene are SGHDN and FVKESK. This CDR3 comprises 13 residues.

The CDR3 region has the DNA TGTGCCAGCAGTTACTCTGCCGGACTGACTATCCTAGAGCAGTACTTC. Translated, it gives CASSYSAGLTILEQYF. The chain recombines TRBV6-6 with TRBJ2-7; possible D gene TRBD2, 5 bases. Germline CDR1 reads MNHNY; CDR2 reads SVGAGI (reference sequence). V was pared by 0 bases and J by 7 bases, with 19 bases between. This CDR3 is 16 amino acids long.

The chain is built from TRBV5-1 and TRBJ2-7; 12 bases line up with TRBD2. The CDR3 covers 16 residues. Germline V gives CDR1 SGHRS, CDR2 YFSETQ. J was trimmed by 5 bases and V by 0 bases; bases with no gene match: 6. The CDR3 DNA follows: TGCGCCAGCAGCTTGGCCAGACTAGCGGGAGCCCACGAGCAGTACTTC. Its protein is CASSLARLAGAHEQYF.